The 32 T cell receptor beta chains below come from one sample, sequenced in a study of T cell responses to AZD1222 COVID-19 vaccine. Method: immunoSEQ multiplex PCR; TCRdb's copy keeps in-frame clones and lacks some. The top ten hold roughly 1.5% of the sample, which has 100,000 to 150,000 clones, around 90% seen once. Sequences were derived from peripheral blood, sampled on day 0 of AZD1222 vaccination. The receptor set was obtained from an adult in good health.

This rearrangement joins TRBV21-1 to TRBJ1-2. TRBV21-1 is designated a pseudogene. CDR3 length: 15 residues. The CDR3 loop reads CASSKRCGVEAGYTF. CDR3 bases: TGTGCCAGCAGCAAAAGGTGTGGAGTCGAGGCTGGCTACACCTTC.

The CDR3 is CASSYPLAGEETQYF. Written as DNA, the CDR3 is TGTGCCAGCAGTTACCCACTAGCGGGGGAAGAGACCCAGTACTTC. This chain joins TRBV6-2 or TRBV6-3 and TRBJ2-5, with 11 bases matching TRBD2. V trimming: 2 bases; J trimming: 3 bases; junction bases outside the gene matches: 2. The CDR3 is 15 amino acids. The germline V gene has CDR1 MNHEY and CDR2 SVGEGT.

This chain joins TRBV19 and TRBJ2-3; either TRBD1 or TRBD2 may supply D (5 bases each). Germline V lookup: CDR1 LNHDA, CDR2 SQIVND (reference sequence). CDR3 length equals 15 residues. V dropped 5 bases and J dropped 2 bases, with 14 bases sitting between them. CDR3 nucleotide sequence: TGTGCCAGTAGTTCTCCCGGGACCGCCACAGATACGCAGTATTTT. Protein product: CASSSPGTATDTQYF.

The chain links TRBV24-1 to TRBJ1-2, with 7 nucleotides matching TRBD1. Germline CDR1 KGHDR, CDR2 SFDVKD. This CDR3 comprises 14 residues. With V trimmed by 2 bases and J by 4 bases, 3 bases remained unmatched. CDR3 sequence (DNA): TGTGCCACCAGTGATTGGGACAGTGGCTATGGCTACACCTTC. It yields the protein CATSDWDSGYGYTF.

The CDR3 region is CASSGSYSNEQFF. Written as DNA, the CDR3 is TGTGCCAGTAGTGGTTCCTACTCCAATGAGCAGTTCTTC. The rearrangement links TRBV19 to TRBJ2-1, with D unclear. The CDR3 runs 13 residues. Germline V CDR1 and CDR2: LNHDA, SQIVND (reference sequence). V shed 5 bases and J shed 6 bases, with 11 bases lying between them.

The J gene is TRBJ1-5, the V gene TRBV4-1, with D perhaps TRBD1 (5 bases). The V and J ends lost 1 base and 4 bases respectively, with 8 bases between them. The CDR3 covers 14 residues. Germline loops: CDR1 MGHRA, CDR2 YSYEKL. Here the CDR3 reads CASSQVKGNQPQHF. The CDR3 region has the DNA TGCGCCAGCAGCCAAGTTAAGGGGAATCAGCCCCAGCATTTT.

This chain connects TRBV7-9 to TRBJ1-5; TRBD1 aligns across 8 bases. This CDR3 comprises 15 residues. CDR1 and CDR2 (germline): SEHNR, FQNEAQ (reference sequence). V dropped 3 bases and J dropped 7; count of bases not matched to a gene: 8. CDR3 sequence: CASSFGQGAGQPQHF. The CDR3, as DNA: TGTGCCAGCAGCTTTGGGCAGGGGGCAGGGCAGCCCCAGCATTTT.

The gene calls are TRBV28 and TRBJ1-2; the D is unclear. The CDR3 length is 16 residues. Germline CDR1 is MDHEN and CDR2 is SYDVKM. Trimming pared 3 bases from V and 0 bases from J, leaving 14 bases between. The CDR3 DNA reads as TGTGCCAGCAGTTTCTCCGGACGATCCCCTAACTATGGCTACACCTTC. It is translated as CASSFSGRSPNYGYTF.

The chain couples TRBV6-5 to TRBJ1-6; D uncertain. The CDR3 length is 15 residues. V lost 5 bases to trimming and J lost 10 bases, with 18 bases between them. Per germline, CDR1 MNHEY and CDR2 SVGAGI. The CDR3 nucleotides read TGTGCCAGCAGTAGATGGGTTAAGGAGAGCTCACCCCTCCACTTT. Translating it yields CASSRWVKESSPLHF.

CDR3 region: CASSEALTASYGYTF. CDR3 DNA: TGTGCCAGCAGTGAAGCGCTGACAGCCTCCTATGGCTACACCTTC. The chain carries TRBV6-1 and TRBJ1-2; perhaps TRBD1 as D (5 bases). The CDR3 is made up of 15 amino acids. V lost 0 bases and J 4 bases, leaving 12 bases between the germline ends. Germline CDR1 reads MNHNS; CDR2 reads SASEGT.

This clone occurred once. The V and J genes are TRBV7-8 and TRBJ1-1; 11 nucleotides agree with TRBD1. The CDR3 has 16 residues. In germline, CDR1 is SGHVS, CDR2 FQNEAQ. Trimming took 0 bases from V and 0 from J; bases not matched to a gene: 0. The CDR3 DNA is TGTGCCAGCAGCTTAGCGGGACAGGGGGTGAACACTGAAGCTTTCTTT. Amino acids: CASSLAGQGVNTEAFF.

V and J are TRBV2 and TRBJ1-5; D might be TRBD1 (5 bases). Per the germline V gene, CDR1 is SNHLY and CDR2 is FYNNEI. Trimming shortened V by 6 bases and J by 3 bases, and 9 bases separated the two germline ends. This CDR3 region has 13 residues. The CDR3 sequence is CASRDNLNQPQHF. In DNA, the CDR3 is TGTGCCAGCAGGGACAACCTCAATCAGCCCCAGCATTTT.

The chain carries TRBV12-3 or TRBV12-4 and TRBJ2-1; D is tentatively TRBD1 or TRBD2 (6 bases each). V lost 5 bases to trimming and J lost 6 bases, with 8 bases between them. This CDR3 has 12 amino acids. CDR3 in amino acids: CASSRGANEQFF. DNA for the CDR3: TGTGCCAGCAGTAGGGGGGCCAATGAGCAGTTCTTC.

The V gene is TRBV4-1, the J gene TRBJ2-1; a possible D gene is TRBD1 (7 bases). The CDR3 is 17 residues long. The germline V gene encodes CDR1 MGHRA and CDR2 YSYEKL. V lost 3 bases, J lost 1 base, and 16 bases lay in between. The CDR3 DNA reads TGCGCCAGCAGCCATTCTCGGAGGGGGCTTTCCTACAATGAGCAGTTCTTC. Protein sequence: CASSHSRRGLSYNEQFF.

This CDR3 reads CARALWGTGSYTF. The CDR3 DNA is TGTGCCCGGGCATTGTGGGGGACGGGCAGCTACACCTTC. The rearrangement uses TRBV5-4 and TRBJ1-2, with D maybe TRBD1 (5 bases). Per germline, CDR1 SGHNT and CDR2 YYREEE (reference sequence). This CDR3 has 13 residues. V lost 10 bases, J lost 9 bases, and 22 bases lay in between.

This chain joins TRBV19 and TRBJ2-7; 9 nucleotides align to TRBD1. The V gene end was trimmed by 4 bases and the J gene end by 3 bases; junction bases not matched to a gene: 7. Germline V gives CDR1 LNHDA, CDR2 SQIVND (reference sequence). The CDR3 totals 15 residues. The CDR3 region has the DNA TGTGCCAGTAGTACCGGACAGGGGCTCCGCTACGAGCAGTACTTC. Amino acids: CASSTGQGLRYEQYF.

The chain couples TRBV18 to TRBJ1-3, with 9 bases that match TRBD1. CDR1 is KGHSH and CDR2 is LQKENI in the germline V gene. The CDR3 spans 19 residues. The V segment lost 5 bases and the J segment 2 bases; nucleotides outside the gene matches: 16. The CDR3 bases are TGTGCCAGCTCAGCCGCCCCGGGACAGGGTTCCTTGACTGGAAACACCATATATTTT. It encodes CASSAAPGQGSLTGNTIYF.

The V and J genes are TRBV3-1 (or the pseudogene TRBV3-2) and TRBJ2-5; 7 positions match TRBD2. V trimming: 6 bases; J trimming: 4 bases; junction bases outside the gene matches: 5. This CDR3 comprises 13 residues. Germline V gene lookup returns CDR1 LGHDT and CDR2 YNNKEL (reference sequence). DNA of the CDR3: TGTGCCAGCAGTCGGGGGGATGGAGAGACCCAGTACTTC. Protein product: CASSRGDGETQYF.

V and J are TRBV28 and TRBJ1-3, with 7 nucleotides matching TRBD1. Trimming took 4 bases from V and 2 from J; bases not matched to a gene: 8. Germline V gene sequence: CDR1 MDHEN, CDR2 SYDVKM. The CDR3 consists of 16 residues. The CDR3: CASSSITGATGNTIYF. The DNA for the CDR3 is TGTGCCAGCAGTTCGATAACAGGGGCAACTGGAAACACCATATATTTT.

The gene calls are TRBV6-5 and TRBJ2-7, with D possibly matching TRBD1 (6 bases). This CDR3 region has 12 residues. Germline lookup yields CDR1 MNHEY and CDR2 SVGAGI. Trimming removed 6 bases from V and 4 bases from J, with 10 bases in between. The CDR3 DNA sequence: TGTGCCAGCAGCCGAGGGGGTTACGAGCAGTACTTC. It codes for CASSRGGYEQYF.

V is TRBV29-1 and J is TRBJ2-7, with D uncertain. V gave up 5 bases and J gave up 2 bases, with 13 bases separating them. Germline V CDR1 and CDR2: SQVTM, ANQGSEA. The CDR3 spans 13 residues. CDR3 bases: TGCAGCGTTAGGTCCGGAAGCACCTACGAGCAGTACTTC. It specifies CSVRSGSTYEQYF.

The chain couples TRBV11-2 to TRBJ2-7, with D perhaps matching TRBD1 (5 bases). The germline gives CDR1 SGHAT, CDR2 FQNNGV. The length of the CDR3 is 15 residues. V gave up 3 bases and J gave up 0 bases, with 12 bases separating them. The CDR3 region has the DNA TGTGCCAGCAGCTTGAACAGGCATAACTCCTACGAGCAGTACTTC. This codes for CASSLNRHNSYEQYF.

This clone was counted a single time. The chain carries TRBV19 and TRBJ1-2; D gene ambiguous. Germline V gives CDR1 LNHDA, CDR2 SQIVND (reference sequence). With 4 bases removed from V and 8 bases from J, the gap between germline ends came to 14 bases. This CDR3 has 13 residues. The DNA for the CDR3 is TGTGCCAGTAGTACGACTACACGTCGGGGCTACACCTTC. As protein: CASSTTTRRGYTF.

The chain has TRBV4-1 and TRBJ2-4; 8 bases are shared with TRBD1. V trimming: 1 base; J trimming: 9 bases; junction bases outside the gene matches: 11. CDR1 is MGHRA and CDR2 is YSYEKL in the germline V gene. This CDR3 region has 16 residues. This chain's CDR3 is CASSQVLRDQGAIQYF. The CDR3 DNA reads TGCGCCAGCAGCCAAGTTCTCCGGGACCAGGGGGCCATTCAGTACTTC.

The chain couples TRBV30 to TRBJ2-7; 7 bases fit TRBD1. Germline assignment: CDR1 GTSNPN and CDR2 SVGIG (reference sequence). The CDR3 covers 11 residues. The V and J ends lost 5 bases and 2 bases, in that order; junction bases with no gene match: 0. The CDR3 loop is CAWDRAYEQYF. CDR3 sequence (DNA): TGTGCCTGGGACAGGGCCTACGAGCAGTACTTC. The whole variable domain, filled in from reference TRBV30 and TRBJ2-7, reads SQTIHQWPATLVQPVGSPLSLECTVEGTSNPNLYWYRQAAGRGLQLLFYSVGIGQISSEVPQNLSASRPQDRQFILSSKKLLLSDSGFYLCAWDRAYEQYFGPGTRLTVT.

This rearrangement joins TRBV18 to TRBJ2-2; no clear D. This CDR3 region has 14 residues. Germline V lookup: CDR1 KGHSH, CDR2 LQKENI. Trimming took off 3 bases at V and 4 bases at J, with 9 bases between the two ends. CDR3 coding DNA: TGTGCCAGCTCACCTACAGTTCGCACCGGGGAGCTGTTTTTT. It is translated as CASSPTVRTGELFF. Based on the CDR3 plus reference TRBV18 and TRBJ2-2, the full variable domain is NAGVMQNPRHLVRRRGQEARLRCSPMKGHSHVYWYRQLPEEGLKFMVYLQKENIIDESGMPKERFSAEFPKEGPSILRIQQVVRGDSAAYFCASSPTVRTGELFFGEGSRLTVL.

The chain combines TRBV13 with TRBJ2-3, with TRBD2 matching over 7 bases. J lost 2 bases, V lost 1 base, and 12 bases had no gene match. CDR3 length: 18 residues. The germline V gene has CDR1 PRHDT and CDR2 FYEKMQ (reference sequence). CDR3 in amino acids: CASSLASGGEGPTDTQYF. CDR3 DNA: TGTGCCAGCAGCTTAGCATCCGGAGGGGAGGGCCCCACAGATACGCAGTATTTT.

The chain couples TRBV3-1 (or the pseudogene TRBV3-2) to TRBJ2-2; no clear D. The CDR3 runs to 16 residues. V was shortened by 1 base and J by 2 bases, with 11 bases between the two germline ends. The germline V gene has CDR1 LGHDT and CDR2 YNNKEL (reference sequence). The CDR3 protein is CASSQVSRPNTGELFF. The CDR3 region has the DNA TGTGCCAGCAGCCAAGTTTCCAGGCCCAACACCGGGGAGCTGTTTTTT.

The chain has TRBV5-5 and TRBJ2-2, with D possibly being TRBD2 (5 bases). The V gene's germline CDR1 is SGHKS and CDR2 YYEKEE (reference sequence). This CDR3 spans 14 amino acids. Trimming pared 5 bases from V and 5 bases from J, leaving 13 bases between. This chain's CDR3 is CASSSGVGTGELFF. CDR3 DNA sequence: TGTGCCAGCAGTTCCGGGGTGGGAACCGGGGAGCTGTTTTTT.

This chain joins TRBV7-2 and TRBJ2-7; 7 bases agree with TRBD1. V shed 5 bases, J shed 0 bases, and the junction held 7 bases outside the gene matches. The CDR3 contains 15 residues. Germline-derived CDR1 and CDR2 are SGHTA and FQGNSA. The CDR3 region is CASSPQGTASYEQYF. The CDR3 coding sequence is TGTGCCAGCAGCCCGCAGGGGACAGCCTCCTACGAGCAGTACTTC.

The rearrangement links TRBV15 to TRBJ2-7; TRBD1 is a possible D gene (6 bases). The CDR3 contains 15 residues. Germline V gives CDR1 LNHNV, CDR2 YYDKDF (reference sequence). Trimming pared 0 bases from V and 4 bases from J, leaving 13 bases between. This CDR3 is CATSRELNRAYEQYF. DNA of the CDR3: TGTGCCACCAGCAGAGAGTTAAACAGGGCGTACGAGCAGTACTTC. Using reference TRBV15 and TRBJ2-7 for the parts outside the CDR3, the full variable domain is DAMVIQNPRYQVTQFGKPVTLSCSQTLNHNVMYWYQQKSSQAPKLLFHYYDKDFNNEADTPDNFQSRRPNTSFCFLDIRSPGLGDTAMYLCATSRELNRAYEQYFGPGTRLTVT.

The chain combines TRBV10-3 with TRBJ1-2, with 9 bases matching TRBD1. The J segment lost 6 bases and the V segment lost 2 bases, leaving 7 bases of the junction unmatched. Germline CDR1 and CDR2: ENHRY and SYGVKD. The CDR3 sequence is 15 residues long. The CDR3 here is CAISEGPGTGNGYTF. The CDR3 DNA follows: TGTGCCATCAGTGAGGGCCCCGGGACAGGGAATGGCTACACCTTC.